The 30 T cell receptor beta chains below come from one sample, sequenced in a study of beta chain features in type 1 diabetes listed by TCRdb under 2018. No cognate antigen is known for these TCRs. Here is what the overall study found, with its caveats: A moderate but significant shortening of TCRB CDR3 length was observed in type 1 diabetes patients in all four CD4+ subsets.

The library was produced with the immunoSEQ multiplex PCR assay. The entire amount of isolated RNA was reverse transcribed using the High Capacity cDNA Reverse Transcription Kit, so the sequenced TCRB transcripts were expressed ones. TCRdb stores this immuneACCESS table with in-frame sequences only. Part of the clones is absent; in the studies checked, under half of the shortfall reflects unresolved V genes, and no reason is known for the rest. This sample comprises roughly 730,000 clones, 13% of them detected only once. Together, the top ten hold about 0.02% of the sample. Sequenced material: naive CD4+ T cells from blood. The cell subset or site label here, explained by the study, means: true naive CD4+ T cells. These receptors all stem from a man in his late teens or twenties with type 1 diabetes.

In its sample, this clone was seen a few times. The chain links TRBV6-5 to TRBJ1-2; the match to TRBD1 covers 8 bases. This CDR3 spans 15 amino acids. Germline CDR1 MNHEY, CDR2 SVGAGI. The trim removed 6 bases at V and 5 bases at J, leaving 11 bases unmatched. The CDR3 DNA sequence: TGTGCCAGCAGCCGCAAACCAGGGGGCTATTATGGCTACACCTTC. It specifies CASSRKPGGYYGYTF.

The chain is built from TRBV29-1 and TRBJ1-2; maybe TRBD1 (5 bases). V lost 5 bases and J 1 base, leaving 5 bases between the germline ends. The CDR3 is 11 residues long. CDR1 is SQVTM and CDR2 is ANQGSEA in the germline V gene. CDR3 bases: TGCAGCGTTAGGGGTAACTATGGCTACACCTTC. It is translated as CSVRGNYGYTF.

The chain joins TRBV30 to TRBJ1-1; D is unresolved. V shed 0 bases and J shed 2 bases, with 10 bases lying between them. Germline assignment: CDR1 GTSNPN and CDR2 SVGIG (reference sequence). The CDR3 runs to 14 residues. The CDR3 spells CAWSVLMGNTEAFF. In DNA form, the CDR3 reads TGTGCCTGGAGTGTATTAATGGGAAACACTGAAGCTTTCTTT. The full variable domain, completed using reference TRBV30 and TRBJ1-1, is SQTIHQWPATLVQPVGSPLSLECTVEGTSNPNLYWYRQAAGRGLQLLFYSVGIGQISSEVPQNLSASRPQDRQFILSSKKLLLSDSGFYLCAWSVLMGNTEAFFGQGTRLTVV.

This chain links TRBV28 with TRBJ2-3; 8 positions match TRBD2. The trim removed 10 bases at V and 3 bases at J, leaving 9 bases unmatched. From germline, CDR1 is MDHEN and CDR2 SYDVKM. The CDR3 length is 14 residues. The CDR3 spells CATSSRGGTDTQYF. CDR3 sequence (DNA): TGTGCCACGTCGAGCCGGGGGGGAACAGATACGCAGTATTTT. The full variable domain, rest sourced from reference TRBV28 and TRBJ2-3, is DVKVTQSSRYLVKRTGEKVFLECVQDMDHENMFWYRQDPGLGLRLIYFSYDVKMKEKGDIPEGYSVSREKKERFSLILESASTNQTSMYLCATSSRGGTDTQYFGPGTRLTVL.

This clone turned up a few times. The CDR3 DNA is TGCGCCAGCAGCTTCGGTCCAGGGGAAGAGACCCAGTACTTC. This encodes CASSFGPGEETQYF. The chain is built from TRBV5-1 and TRBJ2-5, with D possibly being TRBD1 (6 bases). Looked up from germline, CDR1 is SGHRS and CDR2 is YFSETQ. The germline V and J ends were trimmed by 2 bases and 3 bases, with 11 bases remaining between them. The CDR3 length is 14 residues. Full variable domain (rest looked up from reference TRBV5-1 and TRBJ2-5): KAGVTQTPRYLIKTRGQQVTLSCSPISGHRSVSWYQQTPGQGLQFLFEYFSETQRNKGNFPGRFSGRQFSNSRSEMNVSTLELGDSALYLCASSFGPGEETQYFGPGTRLLVL.

This clone occurred a few times. This chain connects TRBV5-4 to TRBJ2-1; 7 nucleotides agree with TRBD2. Per the germline V gene, CDR1 is SGHNT and CDR2 is YYREEE (reference sequence). The CDR3 is 14 residues long. J lost 6 bases, V lost 4 bases, and 7 bases had no gene match. The CDR3: CASSATRLANEQFF. Written as DNA, the CDR3 is TGTGCCAGCAGCGCCACCCGACTAGCCAATGAGCAGTTCTTC.

The chain combines TRBV28 with TRBJ1-1; 11 bases are a match to TRBD1. Losses at the gene ends were 8 bases for V and 12 bases for J; bases not matched to a gene: 11. CDR1 and CDR2 (germline): MDHEN, SYDVKM. The CDR3 consists of 13 residues. CDR3 region: CASLSQRDRGSFF. The CDR3 DNA reads TGTGCCAGCCTATCCCAGCGGGACAGGGGGTCTTTCTTT.

Note on this clone: A much larger clone lies a single base off, so this may be a read error. The same CDR3 is also encoded by other DNA sequences in this sample. The V and J genes are TRBV11-2 and TRBJ2-7; D uncertain. V lost 4 bases to trimming and J lost 1 base, with 2 bases between them. This CDR3 contains 11 residues. Germline loops: CDR1 SGHAT, CDR2 FQNNGV. CDR3 in DNA: TGTGCCAGCAGCTCTTCCTACGAGCAGTACTTC. This encodes CASSSSYEQYF.

There are a few counts of this clone. The V call is TRBV7-9, the J call TRBJ2-3; weak D call: TRBD2 (5 bases). CDR3 length equals 14 residues. V was shortened by 2 bases and J by 4 bases, with 10 bases between the two germline ends. Germline CDR1 reads SEHNR; CDR2 reads FQNEAQ (reference sequence). DNA of the CDR3: TGTGCCAGCAGCTTAATAGCGTTCCCAGATACGCAGTATTTT. Its protein product is CASSLIAFPDTQYF.

The genes are TRBV30 and TRBJ1-2; maybe TRBD1 (5 bases). The V end was cut by 4 bases, the J end by 2 bases, with 14 bases between. Germline values: CDR1 GTSNPN, CDR2 SVGIG (reference sequence). The CDR3 spans 14 residues. The CDR3 reads CAWTSGIGNYGYTF. CDR3 in DNA: TGTGCCTGGACTTCAGGGATAGGCAACTATGGCTACACCTTC. The full variable domain, its missing parts supplied by reference TRBV30 and TRBJ1-2, is SQTIHQWPATLVQPVGSPLSLECTVEGTSNPNLYWYRQAAGRGLQLLFYSVGIGQISSEVPQNLSASRPQDRQFILSSKKLLLSDSGFYLCAWTSGIGNYGYTFGSGTRLTVV.

CDR3 bases: TGTGCCAGTAGTCCCACAGGGCCCGGGGAGCTGTTTTTT. Its translation is CASSPTGPGELFF. The gene calls are TRBV19 and TRBJ2-2, with D perhaps TRBD1 (6 bases). The CDR3 sequence is 13 residues long. Germline CDR1 and CDR2: LNHDA and SQIVND (reference sequence). V was cut by 5 bases and J by 6 bases, with 10 bases left in between.

The chain recombines TRBV29-1 with TRBJ1-1; the match to TRBD1 covers 8 bases. The CDR3 is 14 amino acids. CDR1 is SQVTM and CDR2 is ANQGSEA in the germline V gene. J gave up 3 bases and V 5 bases, and 8 bases lay outside the gene matches. CDR3 bases: TGCAGCGTTACTCAGGGGGCGTCAGACACTGAAGCTTTCTTT. It yields the protein CSVTQGASDTEAFF.

This clone has a handful of counts. This sequence joins TRBV7-9 and TRBJ2-3; possible D gene TRBD1, 5 bases. Germline V gives CDR1 SEHNR, CDR2 FQNEAQ (reference sequence). This CDR3 region has 12 residues. V lost 1 base and J 11 bases, leaving 10 bases between the germline ends. CDR3 nucleotides: TGTGCCAGCAGCTTAGGCATAGGGGAGCAGTATTTT. This codes for CASSLGIGEQYF.

The chain couples TRBV29-1 to TRBJ2-7; D possibly matches TRBD1 or TRBD2 (5 bases each). This CDR3 has 13 residues. V lost 4 bases and J lost 1, with 11 bases in between. Germline-derived CDR1 and CDR2 are SQVTM and ANQGSEA. The CDR3 nucleotides read TGCAGCGTTGGGGGCAGCGGTTCCTACGAGCAGTACTTC. Its translation is CSVGGSGSYEQYF.

This clone occurred a few times. CDR3: CASSPPLHVETQYF. The CDR3, as DNA: TGTGCCAGCTCACCACCCCTTCACGTCGAGACCCAGTACTTC. V gene TRBV18 combines with J gene TRBJ2-5; D not certain. In germline, CDR1 is KGHSH, CDR2 LQKENI. Trimming took off 0 bases at V and 5 bases at J, with 10 bases between the two ends. The CDR3 runs to 14 residues. The variable domain in full, with the rest retrieved from reference TRBV18 and TRBJ2-5, is NAGVMQNPRHLVRRRGQEARLRCSPMKGHSHVYWYRQLPEEGLKFMVYLQKENIIDESGMPKERFSAEFPKEGPSILRIQQVVRGDSAAYFCASSPPLHVETQYFGPGTRLLVL.

This clone was observed a few times. The chain combines TRBV29-1 with TRBJ1-5; no clear D gene. Trimming cost V 7 bases and J 7 bases, with 17 bases left between them. CDR3 length: 13 residues. The germline V gene encodes CDR1 SQVTM and CDR2 ANQGSEA. Here the CDR3 DNA reads TGCAGCGCCCGGACGGGGTCAGGACAGCCCCAGCATTTT. It codes for CSARTGSGQPQHF.

This clone appeared a few times. The chain joins TRBV5-1 to TRBJ2-3, with D uncertain. This CDR3 contains 14 residues. V lost 0 bases, J lost 4 bases, and 9 bases lay in between. Germline V gives CDR1 SGHRS, CDR2 YFSETQ. Here the CDR3 DNA reads TGCGCCAGCAGCTTGGGTACGATCCCAGATACGCAGTATTTT. Translation: CASSLGTIPDTQYF. The full variable domain, with the rest looked up from reference TRBV5-1 and TRBJ2-3, is KAGVTQTPRYLIKTRGQQVTLSCSPISGHRSVSWYQQTPGQGLQFLFEYFSETQRNKGNFPGRFSGRQFSNSRSEMNVSTLELGDSALYLCASSLGTIPDTQYFGPGTRLTVL.

This clone was recorded a few times. The V and J genes are TRBV5-8 and TRBJ2-6; D gene unclear. This CDR3 contains 15 residues. V shed 0 bases and J shed 0 bases, with 4 bases lying between them. Germline V gives CDR1 SGHTS, CDR2 YDEGEE. CDR3 nucleotides: TGTGCCAGCAGCTTGGGATACTCTGGGGCCAACGTCCTGACTTTC. Translation: CASSLGYSGANVLTF.

The V and J genes are TRBV2 and TRBJ1-1; a weak D match, TRBD1 (5 bases). From germline, CDR1 is SNHLY and CDR2 FYNNEI. V was trimmed by 7 bases and J by 10 bases, leaving 13 bases between them. There are 11 residues in the CDR3. The CDR3 sequence: CASTGFERAFF. The CDR3, as DNA: TGTGCCAGCACAGGGTTTGAGAGAGCTTTCTTT.

This clone occurred a few times. V gene TRBV18 combines with J gene TRBJ2-4; 7 nucleotides align to TRBD1. The junction had 14 bases not matched to a gene; V was cut back by 4 bases and J by 8 bases. CDR1 KGHSH and CDR2 LQKENI come from the germline V gene. The CDR3 extends over 16 amino acids. As DNA, the CDR3 is TGTGCCAGCTCACTCCGACAGGGTGAGGGTGTAGACATTCAGTACTTC. Protein sequence: CASSLRQGEGVDIQYF.

This chain links TRBV29-1 with TRBJ2-5; D is uncertain. The CDR3 length is 13 residues. Trimming took off 5 bases at V and 5 bases at J, with 15 bases between the two ends. The V gene's germline CDR1 is SQVTM and CDR2 ANQGSEA. CDR3 DNA sequence: TGCAGCGTTCTGAAGGGTTTGGGTGAGACCCAGTACTTC. This gives the protein CSVLKGLGETQYF.

This rearrangement joins TRBV18 to TRBJ2-2; D unclear. The CDR3 sequence is 12 residues long. In germline, CDR1 is KGHSH, CDR2 LQKENI. V dropped 8 bases and J dropped 4 bases, with 8 bases sitting between them. The CDR3 DNA is TGTGCCAGCCAATCCGTCACCGGGGAGCTGTTTTTT. It codes for CASQSVTGELFF.

The chain couples TRBV9 to TRBJ2-3; 14 bases map to TRBD2. Trimming at V came to 7 bases and at J to 2 bases, leaving 3 bases not matched to a gene. This CDR3 has 15 amino acids. Germline CDR1 reads SGDLS; CDR2 reads YYNGEE. CDR3 loop: CASGLAGGHTDTQYF. As DNA, the CDR3 is TGTGCCAGCGGACTAGCGGGGGGCCACACAGATACGCAGTATTTT.

With respect to this clone: This may be a read error, as it is one base from a much larger clone. The rearrangement joins TRBV30 to TRBJ1-1, with 8 bases aligning to TRBD1. Germline lookup yields CDR1 GTSNPN and CDR2 SVGIG (reference sequence). With 1 base clipped from V and 4 bases from J, the junction kept 2 bases outside the gene matches. CDR3 length equals 13 residues. This chain's CDR3 is CAWSEQGGTEAFF. The CDR3, as DNA: TGTGCCTGGAGTGAACAGGGGGGCACTGAAGCTTTCTTT.

This clone was seen only a few times. The rearrangement joins TRBV5-1 to TRBJ2-1; the match to TRBD1 covers 7 bases. The ends lost 4 bases at V and 9 bases at J; junction bases unmatched: 4. CDR1 is SGHRS, CDR2 YFSETQ, per germline. CDR3 length equals 12 residues. The CDR3 DNA sequence: TGCGCCAGCAGCGCTACAGGGGTTGAGCAGTTCTTC. Protein sequence: CASSATGVEQFF.

The gene calls are TRBV30 and TRBJ2-3; D call uncertain. V was pared by 6 bases and J by 2 bases, with 12 bases between. This CDR3 contains 13 residues. CDR1 and CDR2 (germline): GTSNPN, SVGIG (reference sequence). CDR3 nucleotides: TGTGCCTGCCTCGGTGGGAACACAGATACGCAGTATTTT. This sequence encodes CACLGGNTDTQYF.

This chain links TRBV5-1 with TRBJ2-6; maybe TRBD1 (5 bases). V lost 2 bases and J 0 bases, leaving 12 bases between the germline ends. Germline assignment: CDR1 SGHRS and CDR2 YFSETQ. This CDR3 spans 17 amino acids. CDR3 bases: TGCGCCAGCAGCTTCGACAGTTTCAGCTCTGGGGCCAACGTCCTGACTTTC. Translation gives CASSFDSFSSGANVLTF.

This clone appeared a few times. The chain carries TRBV5-1 and TRBJ2-7; no clear D gene. Germline loops: CDR1 SGHRS, CDR2 YFSETQ. CDR3 length: 12 amino acids. Trimming cost V 3 bases and J 5 bases, with 9 bases left between them. In DNA form, the CDR3 reads TGCGCCAGCAGCTCACCGGCCCACGAGCAGTACTTC. Residues: CASSSPAHEQYF.

J is TRBJ2-5 and V is TRBV5-1; 8 bases map to TRBD1. Germline CDR1 reads SGHRS; CDR2 reads YFSETQ. The CDR3 totals 13 residues. Trimming removed 7 bases from V and 3 bases from J; junction bases left unmatched: 5. In nucleotides, the CDR3 is TGCGCCAGCGCACGGACAGGGAAAGAGACCCAGTACTTC. Amino acids: CASARTGKETQYF.

This clone turned up a few times. Other DNA sequences within the sample encode an identical CDR3. The chain carries TRBV5-1 and TRBJ2-1; D may be TRBD1 or TRBD2 (6 bases each). Germline CDR1 is SGHRS and CDR2 is YFSETQ. The CDR3 consists of 15 residues. V was pared by 0 bases and J by 4 bases, with 11 bases between. The CDR3 nucleotides are TGCGCCAGCAGCTTGGGCCAGGGGACTTACAATGAGCAGTTCTTC. This translates into CASSLGQGTYNEQFF. The entire variable domain, with the rest obtained from reference TRBV5-1 and TRBJ2-1, is as follows: KAGVTQTPRYLIKTRGQQVTLSCSPISGHRSVSWYQQTPGQGLQFLFEYFSETQRNKGNFPGRFSGRQFSNSRSEMNVSTLELGDSALYLCASSLGQGTYNEQFFGPGTRLTVL.